This note documents a single TCR beta chain sequence. Its target is not known. The data stem from a study of memory CD4+ T cells and cytomegalovirus serostatus. Study as a whole: This sample comes from healthy Belgian adults, fewer than ten CMV seropositive, 24 seronegative.

Germline loops: CDR1 SGHVS, CDR2 FQNEAQ. Losses at the gene ends were 3 bases for V and 7 bases for J; bases not matched to a gene: 7. This CDR3 contains 15 residues. Single viable CD3+CD4+CD8-CD45RO+ cells were sorted as the memory CD4+ T cells. CMV serostatus came from serum IgG against pp150, pp28, p38, p52. The method was immunoSEQ multiplex PCR; TCRdb's version includes in-frame clones alone and lacks a portion of them. The sample yields about 25,000 clones, around 75% seen once. Broader study findings: About 40% of the roughly 160 known CMV-associated TCRbeta sequences appeared in CD4+ memory. Median bootstrapped AUC for CMV status was around 0.96 originally, 0.9 to 0.93 US-trained.

The sequencing sample was made of memory CD4+ T cells from blood. The chain links TRBV7-8 to TRBJ1-2, with TRBD1 identical over 11 bases. This clonotype was sampled from an adult in good health and CMV-seronegative. CDR3 bases: TGTGCCAGCAGCTTTAGCGGACAGGGGGCGTTTGGCTACACCTTC. Its protein product is CASSFSGQGAFGYTF.